This T cell receptor (beta chain) was captured by sequencing in a study of blood T cell repertoires in COVID-19. Study as a whole: COVID-19 samples from acute and convalescent phases originated in the United States, Italy and Spain. From T cells, B-cell-depleted T cells, or PBMCs came the material, which was cDNA or gDNA.

The V gene's germline CDR1 is SGHAT and CDR2 FQNNGV. The V end was cut by 0 bases, the J end by 7 bases, with 10 bases between. The CDR3 has 13 amino acids. As processed by the authors: It was from reference gene primer amplification that nucleated cell counts were estimated. This table comes from immunoSEQ multiplex PCR, and its TCRdb copy is limited to in-frame clones, with some not included. That table is the source of V, J and clone size, and D and trimming were worked out from the DNA. The sample has approximately 150,000 clones, roughly 84% seen once; the top ten hold around 9%. The clonotype comes from a young man with COVID-19, enrolled during active disease. The sample comprised peripheral blood. V and J are TRBV11-2 and TRBJ2-7; D is undetermined. In nucleotides, the CDR3 is TGTGCCAGCAGCTTAGATGGGCCAAGTGAGCAGTACTTC. As protein: CASSLDGPSEQYF. Full variable domain (missing parts from reference TRBV11-2 and TRBJ2-7): EAGVAQSPRYKIIEKRQSVAFWCNPISGHATLYWYQQILGQGPKLLIQFQNNGVVDDSQLPKDRFSAERLKGVDSTLKIQPAKLEDSAVYLCASSLDGPSEQYFGPGTRLTVT.